Listed here are 20 T cell receptor beta chains from one sample, sequenced in a study of cytomegalovirus exposure and HLA in healthy donors (dated by TCRdb to the late 2010s). Receptor amplification or capture employed the immunoSEQ multiplex PCR assay. For the multiplex PCR, a mixture combining 60 forward primers for TCR Vbeta segments and 13 reverse primers for TCR Jbeta segments was used. TCRdb's version of the immuneACCESS table is confined to in-frame rearrangements and falls short of the full clone set. An unresolved V gene accounts for under half of the shortfall where checked; the remainder is of unknown origin. The sample table holds around 120,000 clones, of which 75% to 85% were seen once. The top ten clones comprise 2% to 3% of the sample. The sample taken for sequencing was PBMCs. These receptor sequences come from a man aged 50 to 60 in good health and CMV-seronegative.

The rearrangement joins TRBV7-9 to TRBJ1-2, with 9 bases aligning to TRBD1. V gave up 10 bases and J gave up 4 bases; unmatched junction bases: 10. In germline, CDR1 is SEHNR, CDR2 FQNEAQ (reference sequence). The CDR3 runs to 14 residues. CDR3 in DNA: TGTGCCACCACGCCGGGACAGGGTCTCTATGGCTACACCTTC. It codes for CATTPGQGLYGYTF.

The CDR3 is CSATDRGHEQYF. Here the CDR3 DNA reads TGCAGCGCGACGGACAGGGGACACGAGCAGTACTTC. The chain joins TRBV29-1 to TRBJ2-7; TRBD1 aligns across 9 bases. V was pared by 7 bases and J by 5 bases, with 6 bases of the junction left unmatched. This CDR3 region has 12 residues. CDR1 is SQVTM and CDR2 is ANQGSEA in the germline V gene.

The chain has TRBV10-1 and TRBJ2-2; D ambiguous. Between the trimmed V and J ends, which lost 3 bases and 3 bases, there was a span of 8 bases. CDR3 length: 14 residues. Germline V gene sequence: CDR1 WNHNN, CDR2 SYGVQD (reference sequence). The CDR3 protein is CASSDFRDTGELFF. The CDR3 DNA sequence: TGCGCCAGCAGTGATTTCCGGGACACCGGGGAGCTGTTTTTT.

In its sample, this clone was seen once. This chain links TRBV6-1 with TRBJ1-1; weak D call: TRBD1 (6 bases). Deletions cut 5 bases from V and 2 bases from J, with 15 bases between. The germline V gene has CDR1 MNHNS and CDR2 SASEGT. The CDR3 runs to 15 residues. CDR3 loop: CASSFSQGFNTEAFF. Here the CDR3 DNA reads TGTGCCAGCAGTTTTTCTCAGGGGTTTAACACTGAAGCTTTCTTT.

The chain employs TRBV12-5 and TRBJ2-7; 7 bases line up with TRBD1. The CDR3 covers 15 residues. Germline lookup yields CDR1 LGHNT and CDR2 FRNRAP. Trimming at V came to 5 bases and at J to 3 bases, leaving 10 bases not matched to a gene. The CDR3 loop reads CASGPGSGTDYEQYF. The DNA of the CDR3 is TGTGCTAGTGGTCCGGGATCAGGGACAGACTACGAGCAGTACTTC. Full variable domain (missing parts from reference TRBV12-5 and TRBJ2-7): DARVTQTPRHKVTEMGQEVTMRCQPILGHNTVFWYRQTMMQGLELLAYFRNRAPLDDSGMPKDRFSAEMPDATLATLKIQPSEPRDSAVYFCASGPGSGTDYEQYFGPGTRLTVT.

The V and J genes are TRBV25-1 and TRBJ1-1; 8 positions agree with TRBD1. Unmatched junction bases numbered 2, after V lost 4 bases and J lost 1 base. Germline V gene data show CDR1 as MGHDK and CDR2 as SYGVNS. This CDR3 has 14 amino acids. The CDR3 loop reads CASSAGGTNTEAFF. The CDR3 DNA sequence: TGTGCCAGCAGTGCAGGGGGCACGAACACTGAAGCTTTCTTT.

V and J are TRBV9 and TRBJ2-7, with TRBD2 as a possible D gene (6 bases). This CDR3 contains 14 residues. Germline V gene data show CDR1 as SGDLS and CDR2 as YYNGEE. The ends were cut back, 2 bases at V and 3 bases at J, with 12 bases in the middle. This chain's CDR3 is CASSVGDSYYEQYF. CDR3 DNA sequence: TGTGCCAGCAGCGTTGGGGACTCCTACTACGAGCAGTACTTC.

This clone appeared a single time. The J gene is TRBJ1-2, the V gene TRBV30, with 7 bases that match TRBD1. Per germline, CDR1 GTSNPN and CDR2 SVGIG (reference sequence). Trimming took 7 bases from V and 8 from J; bases not matched to a gene: 13. The CDR3 is 13 residues long. The CDR3 here is CASEGQGVNGYTF. CDR3 in DNA: TGTGCCTCGGAGGGGCAGGGGGTTAACGGCTACACCTTC.

The chain is built from TRBV7-8 and TRBJ2-5, with a weak D call TRBD1 (6 bases). The J call may be incorrect, as the DNA end agrees better with TRBJ2-7. CDR3 length: 14 residues. Germline-derived CDR1 and CDR2 are SGHVS and FQNEAQ. The CDR3 DNA sequence: TGTGCCAGCAGCCAGCAGGGGAACCCCTACGAGCAGTACTTC. Its protein product is CASSQQGNPYEQYF.

CDR3 amino acids: CASGSATNEKLFF. The CDR3 region has the DNA TGTGCCTCCGGGAGTGCAACTAATGAAAAACTGTTTTTT. The chain employs TRBV10-3 and TRBJ1-4; no reliable D call. The CDR3 has 13 residues. From germline, CDR1 is ENHRY and CDR2 SYGVKD. Trimming removed 11 bases from V and 0 bases from J, with 10 bases in between.

This chain links TRBV5-1 with TRBJ1-1; D is perhaps TRBD1 (6 bases). Germline lookup yields CDR1 SGHRS and CDR2 YFSETQ. Trimming removed 0 bases at V and 3 bases at J, with 15 bases between. The CDR3 totals 16 residues. CDR3 sequence (DNA): TGCGCCAGCAGCTTGGGGCTTCCGGGACACGACACTGAAGCTTTCTTT. Protein: CASSLGLPGHDTEAFF.

Notes on this clone: A junction boundary mismatches the germline segment, possibly from a read error. The DNA for the CDR3 is TGTGCCAGCAGTGAAGCGGGCCTCTACGGGACACCATTT. It is translated as CASSEAGLYGTPF. V gene TRBV2 combines with J gene TRBJ1-1, with D perhaps TRBD1 (6 bases). The CDR3 runs to 13 residues. Germline CDR1 reads SNHLY; CDR2 reads FYNNEI. Combining the CDR3 with reference TRBV2 and TRBJ1-1 gives the whole variable domain EPEVTQTPSHQVTQMGQEVILRCVPISNHLYFYWYRQILGQKVEFLVSFYNNEISEKSEIFDDQFSVERPDGSNFTLKIRSTKLEDSAMYFCASSEAGLYGTPFGQGTRLTVV.

CDR3 coding DNA: TGTGCCAGCAGCTGGCAAAGGGGGAATGATGGCTACACCTTC. Protein product: CASSWQRGNDGYTF. The rearrangement joins TRBV5-8 to TRBJ1-2; TRBD1 might be the D (6 bases). The germline CDR1 and CDR2 sequences are SGHTS and YDEGEE. The CDR3 extends over 14 amino acids. V was clipped by 3 bases and J by 6 bases, with 15 bases between them.

In its sample, this clone is medium-sized. V and J are TRBV19 and TRBJ1-5; no definite D call. Germline V gene lookup returns CDR1 LNHDA and CDR2 SQIVND (reference sequence). The CDR3 extends over 13 amino acids. The V gene lost 5 bases and the J gene lost 10 bases, with 15 bases spanning the gap. CDR3 sequence reads: CASSGEGVQPQHF. CDR3 DNA: TGTGCCAGTAGTGGGGAGGGCGTCCAACCCCAGCATTTT.

The V gene is TRBV4-2, the J gene TRBJ2-1; TRBD1 is a possible D gene (5 bases). CDR1 is LGHNA and CDR2 is YNFKEQ in the germline V gene. V lost 0 bases, J lost 7 bases, and 10 bases lay in between. CDR3 size: 14 residues. This CDR3 reads CASSQDRGQNEQFF. In nucleotides, the CDR3 is TGTGCCAGCAGCCAAGATAGGGGCCAGAATGAGCAGTTCTTC.

Only a few counts were recorded for this clone. V gene TRBV5-5 combines with J gene TRBJ1-1; TRBD1 might be the D (5 bases). Trimming cost V 0 bases and J 1 base, with 10 bases left between them. Germline V gene lookup returns CDR1 SGHKS and CDR2 YYEKEE (reference sequence). This CDR3 region has 15 residues. CDR3 in amino acids: CASSLVGVPNTEAFF. The CDR3 bases are TGTGCCAGCAGCTTGGTAGGGGTCCCGAACACTGAAGCTTTCTTT.

The chain carries TRBV7-3 and TRBJ1-6, with D possibly TRBD1 on 6 matching bases. The V end was cut by 5 bases, the J end by 10 bases, with 15 bases between. Per the germline V gene, CDR1 is SGHTA and CDR2 is FQGTGA. The CDR3 totals 14 residues. CDR3 loop: CASSRDTRRSPLHF. As DNA, the CDR3 is TGTGCCAGCAGCAGGGACACCAGGCGGTCACCCCTCCACTTT.

This chain links TRBV5-1 with TRBJ1-2; 8 bases align to TRBD1. J lost 6 bases, V lost 3 bases, and 4 bases had no gene match. Per germline, CDR1 SGHRS and CDR2 YFSETQ. The CDR3 has 13 amino acids. The CDR3 protein is CASSWTGSDGYTF. CDR3 DNA sequence: TGCGCCAGCAGCTGGACAGGGAGCGATGGCTACACCTTC.

The rearrangement joins TRBV5-1 to TRBJ2-3; tentatively, D is TRBD1 (5 bases). The CDR3 covers 18 residues. Germline V gene sequence: CDR1 SGHRS, CDR2 YFSETQ. The ends were cut back, 0 bases at V and 2 bases at J, with 19 bases in the middle. The CDR3 spells CASSLVGHVLVSTDTQYF. In DNA form, the CDR3 reads TGCGCCAGCAGCTTGGTAGGACATGTCTTGGTGTCCACAGATACGCAGTATTTT.

V usage is TRBV9 and J usage is TRBJ1-6; 7 bases fit TRBD1. V shed 1 base, J shed 7 bases, and the junction held 2 bases outside the gene matches. The CDR3 has 14 amino acids. The germline V gene has CDR1 SGDLS and CDR2 YYNGEE. The chain's CDR3 is CASSVRDRNSPLHF. CDR3 sequence (DNA): TGTGCCAGCAGCGTACGGGACAGAAATTCACCCCTCCACTTT. The whole variable domain, filled in from reference TRBV9 and TRBJ1-6, reads DSGVTQTPKHLITATGQRVTLRCSPRSGDLSVYWYQQSLDQGLQFLIQYYNGEERAKGNILERFSAQQFPDLHSELNLSSLELGDSALYFCASSVRDRNSPLHFGNGTRLTVT.